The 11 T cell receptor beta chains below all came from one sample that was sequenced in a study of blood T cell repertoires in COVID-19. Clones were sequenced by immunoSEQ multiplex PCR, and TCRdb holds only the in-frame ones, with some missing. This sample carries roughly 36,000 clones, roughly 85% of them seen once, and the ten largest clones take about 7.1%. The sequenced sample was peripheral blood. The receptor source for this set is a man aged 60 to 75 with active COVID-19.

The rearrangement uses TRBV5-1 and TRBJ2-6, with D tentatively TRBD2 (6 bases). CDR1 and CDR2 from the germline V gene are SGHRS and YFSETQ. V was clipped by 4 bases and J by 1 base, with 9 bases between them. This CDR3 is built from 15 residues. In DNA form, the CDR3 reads TGCGCCAGCAGCCCGGAGGGATCTGGGGCCAACGTCCTGACTTTC. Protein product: CASSPEGSGANVLTF.

CDR3 protein: CASSPPPRQGSEAFF. The CDR3 nucleotides are TGTGCCAGCAGCCCACCCCCCCGACAGGGCTCTGAAGCTTTCTTT. The chain links TRBV7-2 to TRBJ1-1, with TRBD1 matching 7 bases. The CDR3 has 15 residues. The junction had 12 bases not matched to a gene; V was cut back by 5 bases and J by 6 bases. Germline V CDR1 and CDR2: SGHTA, FQGNSA.

CDR3 coding DNA: TGTGCCAGCAGTCTGGGACCGGGACTACCTAACAATGAGCAGTTCTTC. It yields the protein CASSLGPGLPNNEQFF. The chain has TRBV28 and TRBJ2-1; 7 bases are shared with TRBD2. Germline values: CDR1 MDHEN, CDR2 SYDVKM. The CDR3 contains 16 residues. V trimming: 5 bases; J trimming: 5 bases; junction bases outside the gene matches: 12.

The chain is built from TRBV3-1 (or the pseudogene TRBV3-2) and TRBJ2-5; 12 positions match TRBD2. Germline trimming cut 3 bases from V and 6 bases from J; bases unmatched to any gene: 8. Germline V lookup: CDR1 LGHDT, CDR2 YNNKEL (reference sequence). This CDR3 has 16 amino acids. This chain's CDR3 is CASSHPSTSGRKTQYF. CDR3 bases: TGTGCCAGCAGCCACCCTTCGACTAGCGGGAGAAAGACCCAGTACTTC.

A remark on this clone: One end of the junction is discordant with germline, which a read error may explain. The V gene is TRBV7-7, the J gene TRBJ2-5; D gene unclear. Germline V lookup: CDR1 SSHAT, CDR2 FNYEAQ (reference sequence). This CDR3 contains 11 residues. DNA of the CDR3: TGTGCTAGCAGCTTTAAAGAGACCCAGTACTTC. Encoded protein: CASSFKETQYF.

CDR3 in DNA: TGTGCCAGCAGCACCTATCCCGGGAATACAGATACGCAGTATTTT. Protein: CASSTYPGNTDTQYF. The gene calls are TRBV9 and TRBJ2-3, with a weak D call TRBD2 (5 bases). The CDR3 length is 15 residues. Germline V lookup: CDR1 SGDLS, CDR2 YYNGEE. Trimming pared 4 bases from V and 3 bases from J, leaving 15 bases between.

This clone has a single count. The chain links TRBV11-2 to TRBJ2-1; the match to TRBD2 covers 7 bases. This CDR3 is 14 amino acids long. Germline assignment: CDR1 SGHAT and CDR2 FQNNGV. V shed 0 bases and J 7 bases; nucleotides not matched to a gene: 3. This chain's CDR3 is CASSLDTGRNEQFF. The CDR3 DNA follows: TGTGCCAGCAGCTTAGATACCGGGAGGAATGAGCAGTTCTTC.

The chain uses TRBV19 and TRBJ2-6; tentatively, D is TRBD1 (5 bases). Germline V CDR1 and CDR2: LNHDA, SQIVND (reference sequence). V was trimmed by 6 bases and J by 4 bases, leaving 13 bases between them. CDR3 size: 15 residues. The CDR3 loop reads CASRRQIWGANVLTF. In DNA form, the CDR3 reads TGTGCCAGTAGGAGACAGATCTGGGGGGCCAACGTCCTGACTTTC.

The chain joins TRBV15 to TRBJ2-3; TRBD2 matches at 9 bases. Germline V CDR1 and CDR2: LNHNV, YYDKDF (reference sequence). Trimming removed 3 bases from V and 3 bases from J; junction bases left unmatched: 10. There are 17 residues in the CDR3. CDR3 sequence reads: CATSRDLAGAGTDTQYF. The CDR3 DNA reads TGTGCCACCAGCAGGGACTTAGCGGGAGCAGGAACAGATACGCAGTATTTT.

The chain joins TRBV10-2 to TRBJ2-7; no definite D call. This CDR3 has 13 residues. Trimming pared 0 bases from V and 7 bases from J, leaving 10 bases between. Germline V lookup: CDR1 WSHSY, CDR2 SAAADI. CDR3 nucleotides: TGCGCCAGCAGTGAGTCGACTCGGTTTGAGCAGTACTTC. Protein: CASSESTRFEQYF.

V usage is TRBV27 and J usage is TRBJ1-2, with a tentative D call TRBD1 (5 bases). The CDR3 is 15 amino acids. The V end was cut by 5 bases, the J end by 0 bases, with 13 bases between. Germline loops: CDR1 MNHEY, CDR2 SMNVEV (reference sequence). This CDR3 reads CASSPTWGSNYGYTF. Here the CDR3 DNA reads TGTGCCAGCAGTCCAACCTGGGGCTCTAACTATGGCTACACCTTC.